The 32 T cell receptor beta chains reported below all come from one sample, sequenced in a study of chemoradiotherapy in HPV16-positive cancers. Data came from immunoSEQ multiplex PCR; TCRdb stores just in-frame clones and leaves some out. Of about 16,000 clones in the sample, about three quarters were seen once. Sequencing was performed on tumor tissue, taken from a patient who underwent chemoradiotherapy. Receptors were obtained from a human donor with HPV-associated anogenital cancer.

The genes are TRBV6-6 and TRBJ2-1, with TRBD2 matching 7 bases. Germline lookup yields CDR1 MNHNY and CDR2 SVGAGI (reference sequence). CDR3 length equals 15 residues. V trimming: 2 bases; J trimming: 10 bases; junction bases outside the gene matches: 11. For the CDR3, the DNA is TGTGCCAGCAGTTACGGGGCGGGAGTTCAACGGGAGCAGTTCTTC. Amino acid sequence: CASSYGAGVQREQFF.

In DNA, the CDR3 is TGCGCCAGCAACAATGGGGACAGGGAAAATGAAAAACTGTTTTTT. Protein product: CASNNGDRENEKLFF. This chain links TRBV5-1 with TRBJ1-4; 9 nucleotides agree with TRBD1. The CDR3 loop spans 15 amino acids. Per the germline V gene, CDR1 is SGHRS and CDR2 is YFSETQ. Losses at the gene ends were 6 bases for V and 5 bases for J; bases not matched to a gene: 8.

Only one count was recorded for this clone. V usage is TRBV10-3 and J usage is TRBJ1-1; D gene uncertain. V was trimmed by 6 bases and J by 3 bases, leaving 11 bases between them. The CDR3 covers 13 residues. Germline loops: CDR1 ENHRY, CDR2 SYGVKD. CDR3 sequence reads: CAISETEYTEAFF. The CDR3 DNA reads TGTGCCATCAGCGAGACTGAATACACTGAAGCTTTCTTT.

The chain employs TRBV7-2 and TRBJ1-2; D is perhaps TRBD1 (5 bases). This CDR3 has 13 amino acids. Per the germline V gene, CDR1 is SGHTA and CDR2 is FQGNSA. Deletions cut 2 bases from V and 7 bases from J, with 11 bases between. The CDR3 sequence is CASSLNGAGGYTF. The CDR3 DNA sequence: TGTGCCAGCAGCTTAAACGGGGCAGGTGGCTACACCTTC.

The chain links TRBV11-2 to TRBJ2-7, with 9 bases matching TRBD2. Per the germline V gene, CDR1 is SGHAT and CDR2 is FQNNGV. CDR3 size: 16 residues. V lost 5 bases, J lost 7 bases, and 15 bases stayed unmatched. The CDR3 coding sequence is TGTGCCAGCAGCCCCTTGGTTAGCGGGGGCCTTGGGGAGCAGTACTTC. This codes for CASSPLVSGGLGEQYF.

The chain links TRBV18 to TRBJ2-2; unclear D gene. CDR1 and CDR2 from the germline V gene are KGHSH and LQKENI. The CDR3 is 15 amino acids. The ends were cut back, 1 base at V and 4 bases at J, with 10 bases in the middle. CDR3 protein: CASSPQGTSTGELFF. The CDR3 DNA reads as TGTGCCAGCTCACCACAGGGTACGAGCACCGGGGAGCTGTTTTTT. The variable domain in full, with the rest retrieved from reference TRBV18 and TRBJ2-2, is NAGVMQNPRHLVRRRGQEARLRCSPMKGHSHVYWYRQLPEEGLKFMVYLQKENIIDESGMPKERFSAEFPKEGPSILRIQQVVRGDSAAYFCASSPQGTSTGELFFGEGSRLTVL.

The chain combines TRBV5-8 with TRBJ2-3; D is unclear. Trimming cost V 6 bases and J 2 bases, with 16 bases left between them. Per germline, CDR1 SGHTS and CDR2 YDEGEE. The CDR3 runs 15 residues. CDR3 region: CASNTGLYSTDTQYF. The CDR3 DNA reads as TGTGCCAGCAACACCGGGCTATATTCCACAGATACGCAGTATTTT.

The chain has TRBV5-1 and TRBJ1-3; maybe TRBD1 (5 bases). This CDR3 region has 14 residues. V lost 0 bases and J 2 bases, leaving 6 bases between the germline ends. Per germline, CDR1 SGHRS and CDR2 YFSETQ. The CDR3 DNA reads as TGCGCCAGCAGCTTGGGAGGGGCTGGAAACACCATATATTTT. As protein: CASSLGGAGNTIYF. Complete variable domain (other parts from reference TRBV5-1 and TRBJ1-3): KAGVTQTPRYLIKTRGQQVTLSCSPISGHRSVSWYQQTPGQGLQFLFEYFSETQRNKGNFPGRFSGRQFSNSRSEMNVSTLELGDSALYLCASSLGGAGNTIYFGEGSWLTVV.

The chain has TRBV9 and TRBJ2-6; D remains ambiguous. The CDR3 is made up of 17 amino acids. With 0 bases removed from V and 0 bases from J, the gap between germline ends came to 10 bases. Germline CDR1 and CDR2: SGDLS and YYNGEE. The CDR3 here is CASSVVPRSSGANVLTF. In nucleotides, the CDR3 is TGTGCCAGCAGCGTAGTGCCCAGGAGCTCTGGGGCCAACGTCCTGACTTTC.

The chain couples TRBV19 to TRBJ1-2; D is perhaps TRBD1 (5 bases). Trimming cost V 5 bases and J 4 bases, with 11 bases left between them. From germline, CDR1 is LNHDA and CDR2 SQIVND (reference sequence). This CDR3 is built from 13 residues. CDR3 bases: TGTGCCAGTAGTGAGGGGCCCTTCTATGGCTACACCTTC. Its translation: CASSEGPFYGYTF.

The rearrangement joins TRBV30 to TRBJ1-2; D is uncertain. Trimming stripped 0 bases from V and 4 bases from J, with 9 bases between. This CDR3 is 13 amino acids long. Germline assignment: CDR1 GTSNPN and CDR2 SVGIG (reference sequence). The CDR3 coding sequence is TGTGCCTGGAGTGTACGGTCTACCTATGGCTACACCTTC. Protein: CAWSVRSTYGYTF.

V gene TRBV27 combines with J gene TRBJ2-5; possible D gene TRBD1, 6 bases. The J call may be incorrect, as the DNA end agrees better with TRBJ2-7. The CDR3 extends over 15 amino acids. Germline V CDR1 and CDR2: MNHEY, SMNVEV (reference sequence). CDR3 bases: TGTGCCAGCAGTGTTGGGGGCATCCGGTTGTACGAGCAGTACTTC. This encodes CASSVGGIRLYEQYF.

This clone ranks as medium-sized. V usage is TRBV5-1 and J usage is TRBJ1-1; D gene ambiguous. V gave up 2 bases and J gave up 1 base, with 9 bases separating them. CDR3 length: 14 residues. Looked up from germline, CDR1 is SGHRS and CDR2 is YFSETQ. The CDR3: CASSFDGENTEAFF. The CDR3 DNA reads as TGCGCCAGCAGCTTTGACGGGGAGAACACTGAAGCTTTCTTT.

This clone turned up a few times. The chain couples TRBV6-1 to TRBJ2-6, with D unclear. Looked up from germline, CDR1 is MNHNS and CDR2 is SASEGT. CDR3 length: 13 amino acids. Trimming took 1 base from V and 8 from J, leaving 6 bases between them. This chain's CDR3 is CASSEGGPNVLTF. CDR3 DNA: TGTGCCAGCAGTGAAGGAGGACCCAACGTCCTGACTTTC.

The chain combines TRBV5-1 with TRBJ1-2; D is possibly TRBD1 (6 bases). Germline CDR1 is SGHRS and CDR2 is YFSETQ. V lost 0 bases, J lost 5 bases, and 8 bases lay in between. This CDR3 contains 13 residues. CDR3 nucleotides: TGCGCCAGCAGCTTGGGGGGGGCGTATGGCTACACCTTC. It translates to CASSLGGAYGYTF.

The table lists this clone with a count of one. The rearrangement joins TRBV29-1 to TRBJ1-1; 8 nucleotides line up with TRBD1. This CDR3 is 13 amino acids long. After removal of 6 bases from V and 6 bases from J, the junction contained 9 bases not matched to a gene. CDR1 is SQVTM and CDR2 is ANQGSEA in the germline V gene. CDR3 region: CSVWTGRAAEAFF. For the CDR3, the DNA is TGCAGCGTCTGGACAGGGAGAGCGGCTGAAGCTTTCTTT. Filled out from reference TRBV29-1 and TRBJ1-1, the complete variable domain reads SAVISQKPSRDICQRGTSLTIQCQVDSQVTMMFWYRQQPGQSLTLIATANQGSEATYESGFVIDKFPISRPNLTFSTLTVSNMSPEDSSIYLCSVWTGRAAEAFFGQGTRLTVV.

The genes are TRBV19 and TRBJ1-5; no firm D call. The CDR3 has 16 residues. V lost 3 bases and J lost 1, with 13 bases in between. Germline V gene sequence: CDR1 LNHDA, CDR2 SQIVND (reference sequence). In nucleotides, the CDR3 is TGTGCCAGTAGTATTTTCGGGCAGACGAGCAATCAGCCCCAGCATTTT. It codes for CASSIFGQTSNQPQHF.

This sequence joins TRBV30 and TRBJ1-4; no reliable D call. The germline V and J ends were trimmed by 2 bases and 13 bases, with 11 bases remaining between them. Germline CDR1 is GTSNPN and CDR2 is SVGIG (reference sequence). The CDR3 runs 11 residues. The CDR3 loop reads CAWSLSTLLFF. CDR3 bases: TGTGCCTGGAGTTTGTCAACGCTACTGTTTTTT. Supplemented by reference TRBV30 and TRBJ1-4, the full variable domain reads SQTIHQWPATLVQPVGSPLSLECTVEGTSNPNLYWYRQAAGRGLQLLFYSVGIGQISSEVPQNLSASRPQDRQFILSSKKLLLSDSGFYLCAWSLSTLLFFGSGTQLSVL.

The chain is built from TRBV6-1 and TRBJ1-2; 10 bases agree with TRBD1. This CDR3 has 13 residues. V was clipped by 6 bases and J by 6 bases; unmatched bases: 4. Germline-derived CDR1 and CDR2 are MNHNS and SASEGT. CDR3 nucleotides: TGTGCCAGCAGCGTGGACAGGGGGAATGGCTACACCTTC. Amino acid sequence: CASSVDRGNGYTF.

This rearrangement joins TRBV2 to TRBJ2-5, with D possibly being TRBD1 (6 bases). The J call is uncertain, as TRBJ2-7 better fits the DNA end. Germline V CDR1 and CDR2: SNHLY, FYNNEI. This CDR3 comprises 13 residues. The CDR3 DNA reads TGTGCCAGTGCCTGGGACACCAACTACGAGCAGTACTTC. Protein product: CASAWDTNYEQYF.

In nucleotides, the CDR3 is TGTGCCAGCAGTCGCGGGTATTACGATACGCAGTATTTT. This translates into CASSRGYYDTQYF. The genes are TRBV6-6 and TRBJ2-3; weak D call: TRBD2 (5 bases). The CDR3 runs 13 residues. Trimming removed 5 bases at V and 6 bases at J, with 12 bases between. The germline V gene encodes CDR1 MNHNY and CDR2 SVGAGI (reference sequence).

This clone showed up just once. The chain employs TRBV30 and TRBJ2-7; 7 bases map to TRBD2. The CDR3 is 14 residues long. CDR1 is GTSNPN and CDR2 is SVGIG in the germline V gene (reference sequence). Trimming at V came to 2 bases and at J to 7 bases, leaving 11 bases not matched to a gene. The CDR3 loop is CAWSRSPVRGEQYF. The CDR3 nucleotides are TGTGCCTGGAGTAGGAGCCCGGTGCGGGGGGAGCAGTACTTC.

This clone came up once. This chain joins TRBV2 and TRBJ1-5; perhaps TRBD1 as D (6 bases). This CDR3 spans 13 amino acids. V was cut by 6 bases and J by 11 bases, with 17 bases left in between. In germline, CDR1 is SNHLY, CDR2 FYNNEI. The CDR3 region has the DNA TGTGCCAGCAGGGCTATCAGGGGCTCAACCCAGCATTTT. Translating it yields CASRAIRGSTQHF.

The chain carries TRBV13 and TRBJ2-7, with 10 bases fitting TRBD1. V lost 0 bases, J lost 4 bases, and 9 bases stayed unmatched. The CDR3 extends over 17 amino acids. CDR1 PRHDT and CDR2 FYEKMQ come from the germline V gene (reference sequence). CDR3 sequence (DNA): TGTGCCAGCAGCTTAGGGGCTGGGGGACAGGGGACATACGAGCAGTACTTC. Protein product: CASSLGAGGQGTYEQYF.

The gene calls are TRBV6-6 and TRBJ1-2, with D tentatively TRBD1 (5 bases). The CDR3 extends over 14 amino acids. Trimming took 6 bases from V and 7 from J, leaving 18 bases between them. Germline V gene data show CDR1 as MNHNY and CDR2 as SVGAGI (reference sequence). The CDR3 spells CASSPLTQGFGYTF. Written as DNA, the CDR3 is TGTGCCAGCAGCCCCCTGACCCAGGGCTTTGGCTACACCTTC.

As DNA, the CDR3 is TGTGCCAGCAGTGAACTAGCGGGGGGGCCAGAGACCCAGTACTTC. Residues: CASSELAGGPETQYF. The chain couples TRBV6-1 to TRBJ2-5, with 12 bases aligning to TRBD2. CDR1 is MNHNS and CDR2 is SASEGT in the germline V gene. The CDR3 is made up of 15 amino acids. V lost 2 bases, J lost 4 bases, and 2 bases stayed unmatched.

The V and J genes are TRBV10-3 and TRBJ1-5; 7 nucleotides align to TRBD1. Unmatched junction bases numbered 8, after V lost 6 bases and J lost 6 bases. The CDR3 runs to 14 residues. Germline V lookup: CDR1 ENHRY, CDR2 SYGVKD. In nucleotides, the CDR3 is TGTGCCATCAGCGATGACAGGGTCGGTCAGCCCCAGCATTTT. Translation: CAISDDRVGQPQHF.

The chain recombines TRBV7-9 with TRBJ2-5; 12 nucleotides agree with TRBD2. CDR3 size: 15 residues. Per the germline V gene, CDR1 is SEHNR and CDR2 is FQNEAQ (reference sequence). The V segment lost 2 bases and the J segment 4 bases; nucleotides outside the gene matches: 2. The CDR3 DNA sequence: TGTGCCAGCAGCTTACTAGCGGGAGGGGTAGAGACCCAGTACTTC. This gives the protein CASSLLAGGVETQYF.

This chain links TRBV18 with TRBJ2-7; D not certain. This CDR3 is 12 amino acids long. V shed 6 bases and J shed 5 bases, with 11 bases lying between them. Germline V CDR1 and CDR2: KGHSH, LQKENI. CDR3 loop: CASSDGSDEQYF. The CDR3, as DNA: TGTGCCAGCTCGGACGGGTCGGACGAGCAGTACTTC.

This clone was seen only a few times. The V gene is TRBV6-1, the J gene TRBJ1-4, with D maybe TRBD1 (6 bases). In germline, CDR1 is MNHNS, CDR2 SASEGT. Trimming cost V 1 base and J 3 bases, with 12 bases left between them. There are 16 residues in the CDR3. The CDR3 nucleotides read TGTGCCAGCAGTGAAGGGTCGACAGGCCCTAATGAAAAACTGTTTTTT. This sequence encodes CASSEGSTGPNEKLFF.

This clone was seen just once. An end of the junction does not agree with germline; a read error may underlie this. The rearrangement uses TRBV7-8 and TRBJ2-1; tentative D call: TRBD2 (5 bases). Germline V CDR1 and CDR2: SGHVS, FQNEAQ. The CDR3 covers 13 residues. The chain's CDR3 is CASSIGLANVQFF. CDR3 DNA sequence: TGTGCCAGCAGCATCGGACTGGCCAATGTGCAGTTCTTC.

The rearrangement uses TRBV10-2 and TRBJ2-3, with 8 bases identical to TRBD2. The germline V gene has CDR1 WSHSY and CDR2 SAAADI. The ends lost 3 bases at V and 5 bases at J; junction bases unmatched: 7. The CDR3 has 15 amino acids. CDR3 coding DNA: TGCGCCAGCAGTGATGTAATAGCGGGGCAAGATACGCAGTATTTT. It translates to CASSDVIAGQDTQYF.